The 29 T cell receptor beta chains below all came from one sample that was sequenced in a study of identical twins (dated by TCRdb to the mid-2010s). Library method: 5' RACE. The data were produced on an Illumina HiSeq 2000. Using fastp at Q25 and MiXCR, TCRdb reprocessed the public reads and kept productive beta chains. Duplicate CDR3 protein sequences are folded into a single record with the most common DNA and genes. For this sample there are 300,000 to 400,000 distinct CDR3 sequences; approximately 13% appear just once. The ten top clones hold around 6.9% of the sample. Separately, the same data were catalogued under a study of yellow fever vaccine responses in identical twins.

The sequencing sample was made of CD8+ T cells sorted from blood. The receptors were sampled from a woman in her late teens or twenties in good health.

This clonotype was detected only a few times. This chain uses TRBV20-1 with TRBJ1-6, with a weak D call TRBD1 (5 bases). With 2 bases removed from V and 11 bases from J, the gap between germline ends came to 22 bases. Germline-derived CDR1 and CDR2 are DFQATT and SNEGSKA (reference sequence). CDR3 length: 16 amino acids. The CDR3 loop reads CSARTRGGAPLAPLHF. In nucleotides, the CDR3 is TGCAGTGCTAGAACCCGGGGAGGGGCGCCTTTGGCACCCCTCCACTTT.

Ten or more counts support this clonotype. The rearrangement links TRBV7-6 to TRBJ2-3, with 9 bases identical to TRBD1. V lost 5 bases and J lost 4; bases outside the gene matches: 4. There are 14 residues in the CDR3. Germline assignment: CDR1 SGHVS and CDR2 FNYEAQ. The CDR3 reads CASSPTGGPDTQYF. The CDR3 nucleotides read TGTGCCAGCAGCCCGACAGGGGGACCAGATACGCAGTATTTT.

The sample holds a few counts of this clonotype. This chain connects TRBV6-1 to TRBJ1-5; 8 bases agree with TRBD1. CDR3 length: 17 amino acids. V shed 3 bases, J shed 0 bases, and the junction held 7 bases outside the gene matches. CDR1 and CDR2 (germline): MNHNS, SASEGT. The CDR3 region is CASSDRGQGYSNQPQHF. For the CDR3, the DNA is TGTGCCAGCAGTGACAGGGGGCAGGGGTATAGCAATCAGCCCCAGCATTTT.

This clonotype was observed a few times. The CDR3: CATSDTMVAGSASLSTEQFF. The CDR3 region has the DNA TGTGCCACCAGTGATACCATGGTAGCGGGATCTGCTAGTCTTAGTACTGAGCAGTTCTTC. This chain connects TRBV24-1 to TRBJ2-1; 8 nucleotides line up with TRBD2. This CDR3 spans 20 amino acids. Per germline, CDR1 KGHDR and CDR2 SFDVKD. The ends lost 3 bases at V and 9 bases at J; junction bases unmatched: 24.

This clonotype came up many times. J is TRBJ2-7 and V is TRBV12-3 or TRBV12-4, with D possibly TRBD1 on 5 matching bases. Trimming pared 6 bases from V and 6 bases from J, leaving 12 bases between. The CDR3 runs 12 residues. DNA of the CDR3: TGTGCCAGCAGCACAACAGGCTCCGAGCAGTACTTC. Protein: CASSTTGSEQYF.

The rearrangement joins TRBV10-3 to TRBJ1-4; a weak D match, TRBD1 (5 bases). The V gene lost 0 bases and the J gene lost 5 bases, with 10 bases spanning the gap. The CDR3 runs to 15 residues. Germline CDR1 is ENHRY and CDR2 is SYGVKD. CDR3 in DNA: TGTGCCATCAGTGAGTCGAGGGGAGGAAATGAAAAACTGTTTTTT. This gives the protein CAISESRGGNEKLFF.

The gene calls are TRBV7-9 and TRBJ2-4; 11 bases are shared with TRBD1. V was pared by 1 base and J by 1 base, with 3 bases of the junction left unmatched. Per germline, CDR1 SEHNR and CDR2 FQNEAQ (reference sequence). The CDR3 covers 17 residues. The DNA for the CDR3 is TGTGCCAGCAGCTTAGGGACAGGGGGCTCCGCCAAAAACATTCAGTACTTC. It translates to CASSLGTGGSAKNIQYF.

V and J are TRBV6-1 and TRBJ1-2; TRBD1 is a possible D gene (5 bases). The V gene lost 6 bases and the J gene lost 4 bases, with 15 bases spanning the gap. Looked up from germline, CDR1 is MNHNS and CDR2 is SASEGT. The CDR3 totals 14 residues. The CDR3 DNA reads TGTGCCAGCAGCTCAGAGGGGTGGGGCTATGGCTACACCTTC. Translating gives CASSSEGWGYGYTF.

The sample holds a few counts of this clonotype. The V gene is TRBV7-2, the J gene TRBJ2-3, with 7 bases matching TRBD2. Germline trimming cut 5 bases from V and 0 bases from J; bases unmatched to any gene: 8. The CDR3 is made up of 16 amino acids. Germline V gene lookup returns CDR1 SGHTA and CDR2 FQGNSA. The CDR3 DNA is TGTGCCAGCAGCGGGGGGGTAGGAGGAAGCACAGATACGCAGTATTTT. Encoded protein: CASSGGVGGSTDTQYF.

This clonotype was seen repeatedly, ten times or more. The CDR3 region has the DNA TGTGCCAGCAGCTCCCTTCAGCGGGGGGGCTGGTATACGCAGTATTTT. This encodes CASSSLQRGGWYTQYF. V is TRBV11-2 and J is TRBJ2-3; 10 bases line up with TRBD2. The CDR3 runs to 16 residues. Unmatched junction bases numbered 11, after V lost 4 bases and J lost 7 bases. CDR1 SGHAT and CDR2 FQNNGV come from the germline V gene.

This clonotype occurred a few times. The rearrangement uses TRBV29-1 and TRBJ1-4; no reliable D call. Trimming took off 1 base at V and 3 bases at J, with 9 bases between the two ends. This CDR3 has 14 residues. Germline V gene data show CDR1 as SQVTM and CDR2 as ANQGSEA. CDR3 protein: CSVEVYSPNEKLFF. The CDR3 nucleotides read TGCAGCGTTGAAGTCTACAGCCCTAATGAAAAACTGTTTTTT.

The DNA for the CDR3 is TGTGCCAGCACCCTGGCGGACAGGAGCACAGATACGCAGTATTTT. Its protein is CASTLADRSTDTQYF. This sequence joins TRBV6-1 and TRBJ2-3, with 7 bases identical to TRBD1. Per the germline V gene, CDR1 is MNHNS and CDR2 is SASEGT. V was pared by 7 bases and J by 0 bases, with 7 bases of the junction left unmatched. This CDR3 region has 15 residues.

This clonotype came up a few times. J is TRBJ1-1 and V is TRBV15; 9 bases are shared with TRBD1. There are 14 residues in the CDR3. Germline-derived CDR1 and CDR2 are LNHNV and YYDKDF (reference sequence). The J segment lost 8 bases and the V segment lost 3 bases, leaving 7 bases of the junction unmatched. CDR3 residues: CATSSPDRGLEAFF. Written as DNA, the CDR3 is TGTGCCACCAGCAGTCCGGACAGGGGACTCGAAGCTTTCTTT.

The V and J genes are TRBV28 and TRBJ2-1; 7 bases align to TRBD1. The junction had 7 bases not matched to a gene; V was cut back by 3 bases and J by 8 bases. Germline V gene data show CDR1 as MDHEN and CDR2 as SYDVKM. This CDR3 is 14 amino acids long. CDR3 nucleotides: TGTGCCAGCAGTTTGTGGGACAGCCTAGATGAGCAGTTCTTC. Its translation is CASSLWDSLDEQFF.

The chain employs TRBV14 and TRBJ2-7; 8 bases fit TRBD1. The CDR3 runs 14 residues. The V and J ends lost 2 bases and 6 bases, in that order; junction bases with no gene match: 6. Germline lookup yields CDR1 SGHDN and CDR2 FVKESK. CDR3 sequence (DNA): TGTGCCAGCAGCCAATACCAGGGGGCGGGCGAGCAGTACGTC. It yields the protein CASSQYQGAGEQYV.

This clonotype was counted a few times. V gene TRBV6-5 combines with J gene TRBJ1-1, with 8 nucleotides matching TRBD1. Germline loops: CDR1 MNHEY, CDR2 SVGAGI. Trimming at V came to 4 bases and at J to 3 bases, leaving 13 bases not matched to a gene. This CDR3 contains 17 residues. The CDR3 loop reads CASSSLTGGSGYTEAFF. The CDR3 DNA follows: TGTGCCAGCAGTTCCCTAACAGGGGGATCGGGGTACACTGAAGCTTTCTTT.

The rearrangement joins TRBV5-6 to TRBJ2-5; possibly TRBD1 for D (6 bases). The CDR3 is 14 residues long. V dropped 4 bases and J dropped 1 base, with 11 bases sitting between them. CDR1 SGHDT and CDR2 YYEEEE come from the germline V gene. In DNA, the CDR3 is TGTGCCAGCAGCCCTGGACAGTCCCAAGAGACCCAGTACTTC. Its protein is CASSPGQSQETQYF.

The chain employs TRBV3-1 and TRBJ2-1; 10 nucleotides match TRBD2. The CDR3 is 17 residues long. V lost 4 bases, J lost 6 bases, and 12 bases stayed unmatched. Looked up from germline, CDR1 is LGHDT and CDR2 is YNNKEL (reference sequence). The CDR3 spells CASSPATSGIMTNEQFF. CDR3 nucleotide sequence: TGTGCCAGCAGCCCCGCAACTAGCGGGATAATGACCAATGAGCAGTTCTTC.

This clonotype was observed a handful of times. The chain joins TRBV11-2 to TRBJ1-6, with D unclear. V dropped 3 bases and J dropped 5 bases, with 8 bases sitting between them. CDR1 and CDR2 from the germline V gene are SGHAT and FQNNGV. This CDR3 is built from 14 residues. The CDR3 nucleotides read TGTGCCAGCAGCTTTGGTCTGAATAATTCACCCCTCCACTTT. This translates into CASSFGLNNSPLHF.

This clonotype has a handful of counts. This chain connects TRBV16 to TRBJ2-4; possible D gene TRBD2, 5 bases. Germline-derived CDR1 and CDR2 are KGHSY and FQNENV. Trimming removed 5 bases at V and 5 bases at J, with 16 bases between. The CDR3 runs 15 residues. This CDR3 is CASSLEVGFQNIQYF. The CDR3 nucleotides are TGTGCCAGCAGCTTGGAGGTGGGATTTCAAAACATTCAGTACTTC. The whole variable domain, filled in from reference TRBV16 and TRBJ2-4, reads GEEVAQTPKHLVRGEGQKAKLYCAPIKGHSYVFWYQQVLKNEFKFLISFQNENVFDETGMPKERFSAKCLPNSPCSLEIQATKLEDSAVYFCASSLEVGFQNIQYFGAGTRLSVL.

Ten or more counts support this clonotype. The V and J genes are TRBV29-1 and TRBJ1-1; tentative D call: TRBD1 (5 bases). Trimming took 7 bases from V and 1 from J, leaving 10 bases between them. The CDR3 extends over 12 amino acids. Germline CDR1 reads SQVTM; CDR2 reads ANQGSEA. The CDR3 nucleotides read TGCAGCGGGGACGTAGGGAACACTGAAGCTTTCTTT. This sequence encodes CSGDVGNTEAFF.

There are many counts of this clonotype. The chain combines TRBV9 with TRBJ2-2; D is ambiguous. CDR1 is SGDLS, CDR2 YYNGEE, per germline. The CDR3 extends over 15 amino acids. Trimming removed 7 bases at V and 0 bases at J, with 13 bases between. As DNA, the CDR3 is TGTGCCAGCGGGTTAAACTCCGCGAACACCGGGGAGCTGTTTTTT. Encoded protein: CASGLNSANTGELFF.

The table lists this clonotype with a few counts. This chain joins TRBV4-1 and TRBJ2-1; the match to TRBD2 covers 14 bases. Germline lookup yields CDR1 MGHRA and CDR2 YSYEKL. This CDR3 has 17 amino acids. Trimming at V came to 4 bases and at J to 5 bases, leaving 7 bases not matched to a gene. Here the CDR3 DNA reads TGCGCCAGCAGCCTTCGACTAGCGGGAGGGCCCCACAATGAGCAGTTCTTC. Protein product: CASSLRLAGGPHNEQFF.

This clonotype was seen at least ten times. For the CDR3, the DNA is TGTGCCAGCAGTTCTTCTCTCACTGAAGCTTTCTTT. Translated, it gives CASSSSLTEAFF. The chain couples TRBV12-3 or TRBV12-4 to TRBJ1-1, with D unclear. This CDR3 has 12 residues. Trimming shortened V by 4 bases and J by 4 bases, and 7 bases separated the two germline ends.

This clonotype was detected a few times. J is TRBJ2-1 and V is TRBV20-1, with D possibly TRBD2 on 5 matching bases. The CDR3 runs 13 residues. Germline CDR1 DFQATT, CDR2 SNEGSKA (reference sequence). V was pared by 4 bases and J by 3 bases, with 10 bases between. Here the CDR3 reads CSAMRAFYNEQFF. CDR3 coding DNA: TGCAGTGCTATGCGGGCATTCTACAATGAGCAGTTCTTC.

Only a few counts were recorded for this clonotype. This chain connects TRBV5-1 to TRBJ2-1; unclear D gene. CDR3 length: 14 amino acids. V dropped 0 bases and J dropped 6 bases, with 10 bases sitting between them. CDR1 and CDR2 (germline): SGHRS, YFSETQ. For the CDR3, the DNA is TGCGCCAGCAGCTTGGAAAGGGTTGGCAATGAGCAGTTCTTC. Its translation: CASSLERVGNEQFF.

The chain joins TRBV4-1 to TRBJ2-7, with D possibly TRBD2 on 5 matching bases. Germline V CDR1 and CDR2: MGHRA, YSYEKL. The V and J ends lost 0 bases and 2 bases respectively, with 11 bases between them. CDR3 length equals 15 residues. CDR3 nucleotides: TGCGCCAGCAGCCAAGATACGAGGGCCCCCTACGAGCAGTACGTC. It codes for CASSQDTRAPYEQYV.

This clonotype was seen a handful of times. The chain carries TRBV2 and TRBJ2-3; D not resolved. With 7 bases removed from V and 6 bases from J, the gap between germline ends came to 5 bases. The germline V gene has CDR1 SNHLY and CDR2 FYNNEI. The CDR3 contains 10 residues. The CDR3 reads CASNRDTQYF. DNA for the CDR3: TGTGCCAGCAATAGGGATACGCAGTATTTT.

The CDR3 DNA is TGCGCCAGCAGCCAACACACAGAGCGAACCTACAATGAGCAGTTCTTC. It specifies CASSQHTERTYNEQFF. The V call is TRBV4-1, the J call TRBJ2-1; D not certain. Trimming pared 2 bases from V and 2 bases from J, leaving 13 bases between. The CDR3 runs 16 residues. The germline V gene has CDR1 MGHRA and CDR2 YSYEKL.